This section outlines one TCR beta chain sequence together with its context. Its target is unknown. Produced via immunoSEQ multiplex PCR; TCRdb's table is partial and in-frame only. In the table there are some 21,000 clones, just under 75% of which are singletons. CD4+ T cells from unexposed donors were obtained before the COVID-19 pandemic (2011-2018). Isolation of CD4+ T cells took place after around 11 days in culture. Approximately 1.8 million PBMCs per well were cultured with 10 IU/ml IL-2. The data derive from a study of CD4 T cells in relation to SARS-CoV-2 and coronaviruses. The overall study: ViraFEST: approximately 10-day antigen culture of PBMCs, then TCR beta CDR3 sequencing. Shared crossreactive spike epitopes were mapped to their HLA restriction.

Notes on the study in general: Each donor contributed either pre-pandemic or post-infection samples, not both.

From germline, CDR1 is MNHEY and CDR2 SVGAGI. Trimming cost V 8 bases and J 6 bases; bases outside gene matches: 7. The CDR3 totals 13 residues. Sequencing input: CD4+ T cells from PBMCs, cultured in vitro. The chain has TRBV6-5 and TRBJ1-2, with TRBD1 matching 9 bases. This receptor was identified in a human donor in good health. CDR3 loop: CASWTGDSNGYTF. The CDR3 coding sequence is TGTGCCAGCTGGACAGGGGATTCTAATGGCTACACCTTC.